This TCR beta chain is from a study of blood T cell repertoires in COVID-19. Deletions cut 6 bases from V and 1 base from J, with 8 bases between. The germline CDR1 and CDR2 sequences are MDHEN and SYDVKM. This CDR3 is built from 13 residues. Here immunoSEQ multiplex PCR was the method, and the copy in TCRdb shows in-frame clones only, minus some. The table includes under 250,000 clones, nearly 90% detected once. This TCR derives from a young man who had recovered from COVID-19. Sequencing input: PBMCs or T cells enriched from blood (not recorded which). The V call is TRBV28, the J call TRBJ2-3; possible D gene TRBD1, 5 bases. The CDR3 region has the DNA TGTGCCAGCAGCACCAGGGGCACAGATACGCAGTATTTT. Translation: CASSTRGTDTQYF.